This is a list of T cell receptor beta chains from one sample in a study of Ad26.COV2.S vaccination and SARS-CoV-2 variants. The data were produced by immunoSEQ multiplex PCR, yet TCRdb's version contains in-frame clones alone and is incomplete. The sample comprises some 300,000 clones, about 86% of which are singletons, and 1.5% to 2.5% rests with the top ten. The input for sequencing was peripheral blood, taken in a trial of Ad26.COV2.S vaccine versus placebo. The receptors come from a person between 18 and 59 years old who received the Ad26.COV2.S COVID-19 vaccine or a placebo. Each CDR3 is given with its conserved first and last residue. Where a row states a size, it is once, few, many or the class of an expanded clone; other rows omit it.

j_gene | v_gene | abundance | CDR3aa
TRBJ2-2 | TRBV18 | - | CASSRRPNITGELFF
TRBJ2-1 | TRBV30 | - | CAWSVKKAGGPTEQFF
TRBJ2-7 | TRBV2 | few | CASRPDLNYEQYF
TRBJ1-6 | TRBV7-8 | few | CASSFQGTTYNSPLHF
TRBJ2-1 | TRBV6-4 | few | CASSDSESDEQFF
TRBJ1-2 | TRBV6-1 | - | CASSEVPRDRVYGYTF
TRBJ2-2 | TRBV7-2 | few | CASSPRGELFF
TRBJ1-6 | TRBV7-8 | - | CASSLVMRQGQGSPLHF
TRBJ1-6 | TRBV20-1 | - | CSASRQGSSYNSPLHF
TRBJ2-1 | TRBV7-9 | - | CASSLQTSGGASYNEQFF
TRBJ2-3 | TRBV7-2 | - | CASSLVGGTGTDTQYF
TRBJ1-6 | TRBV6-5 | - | CASSYRHILGSPLHF
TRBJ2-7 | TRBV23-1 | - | CASSQSGDRGFHEQYF
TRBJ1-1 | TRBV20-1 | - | CSAPINTEAFF
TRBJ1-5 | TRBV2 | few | CASGQGPGPQHF
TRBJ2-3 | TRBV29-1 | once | CSVVELRTTDTQYF
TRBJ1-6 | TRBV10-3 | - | CAISEGGQGRSPLHF
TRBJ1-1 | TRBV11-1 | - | CASSLGLHNTEAFF
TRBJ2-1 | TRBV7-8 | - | CASSLAWFSLYNEQFF
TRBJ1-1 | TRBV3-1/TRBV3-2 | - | CASSQIVNGQPMNTEAFF
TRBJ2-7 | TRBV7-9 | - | CASSFSAGVEQYF
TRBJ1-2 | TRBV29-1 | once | CSVEWQNYGYTF
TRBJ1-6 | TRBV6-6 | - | CASSYLGNSPLHF
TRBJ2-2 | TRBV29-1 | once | CSVAGTGVTGELFF
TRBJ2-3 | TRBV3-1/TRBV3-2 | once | CASSPVGLVPSTQYF
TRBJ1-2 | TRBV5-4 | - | CATKGLSGGNYGYTF
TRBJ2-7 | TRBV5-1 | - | CASSSSPGRSTYEQYF